This TCR beta chain was captured by sequencing in a study of graft-versus-host responses after intestinal transplantation. TCRdb's table, derived via immunoSEQ multiplex PCR, lists solely in-frame clones and lacks some. The data contain tens of thousands of clones, around 94% of them singletons. There are 16 residues in the CDR3. CDR1 is MNHNY and CDR2 is SVGAGI in the germline V gene (reference sequence). The V end lost 2 bases, the J end lost 6 bases, and 17 bases lay between the germline ends. This clone appeared once. Material: PBMCs, obtained 156 days after intestinal transplant. The sequence was obtained from a human patient who received an intestinal transplant, so some T cells may come from the graft donor. J is TRBJ2-1 and V is TRBV6-6; the D gene is possibly TRBD2 (7 bases). CDR3 sequence (DNA): TGTGCCAGCAGTTACGTTGGGGGGGGGCCTTCCAATGAGCAGTTCTTC. Its protein is CASSYVGGGPSNEQFF.